Below are 3 T cell receptor beta chains sequenced from a single sample in a study of tumor and adjacent non-tumor tissue in lung cancer. RNA was extracted from bulk tissue without any cell sorting. The normal lung tissue was taken more than 3 cm from the tumor edge. TCRbeta libraries were built with three rounds of nested PCR, modified from ARM-PCR. TCRdb passed the multiplex PCR reads through MiXCR, listing each CDR3 protein once. The sample records 60,000 to 70,000 distinct CDR3 sequences, 65% to 80% being singletons. Sequencing was carried out using distant non-tumor lung tissue. These receptors came from a man aged 60 to 69 with non-small cell lung cancer.

J is TRBJ2-6 and V is TRBV29-1; 10 bases are shared with TRBD1. The germline V gene encodes CDR1 SQVTM and CDR2 ANQGSEA. Trimming took 6 bases from V and 0 from J; bases not matched to a gene: 5. This CDR3 contains 16 residues. The CDR3 sequence is CSVAGQGDSGANVLTF. As DNA, the CDR3 is TGCAGCGTAGCTGGACAGGGGGACTCTGGGGCCAACGTCCTGACTTTC.

On this clonotype: It may be a read error: a sequence one base away is much more abundant. This chain joins TRBV7-3 and TRBJ2-5; the D gene is possibly TRBD2 (5 bases). The CDR3 is 15 residues long. The germline V gene encodes CDR1 SGHTA and CDR2 FQGTGA. The CDR3 sequence: CVSSFGNGAQETQYF. The DNA for the CDR3 is TGCGTCAGCAGCTTCGGGAACGGAGCCCAAGAGACCCAGTACTTC.

About this clonotype: Mismatch with germline at one junction end may stem from a read error. The V call is TRBV20-1, the J call TRBJ2-1; possibly TRBD2 for D (5 bases). Germline loops: CDR1 DFQATT, CDR2 SNEGSKA (reference sequence). CDR3 length: 12 residues. This CDR3 reads CSTREPNNEQLF. The CDR3 DNA reads TGCAGTACTAGGGAACCGAACAATGAGCAGCTCTTC.